Below, one TCR beta chain is given with its context. The data derive from a study of OX40 agonist ivuxolimab in advanced cancers. About the study: Each patient was given ivuxolimab into a vein every 2 weeks, at 0.01 to 10 mg/kg. About 42% of patients had received prior checkpoint inhibitor therapy. Two cutaneous melanoma patients and one hepatocellular carcinoma patient, three in all, had partial responses.

Only in-frame clones appear in the TCRdb table, and some are missing; sequencing was by immunoSEQ multiplex PCR. The data show around 100,000 clones, roughly 91% seen once. The V gene's germline CDR1 is KGHSH and CDR2 LQKENI. Between the trimmed V and J ends, which lost 3 bases and 1 base, there was a span of 13 bases. This CDR3 spans 15 amino acids. This receptor was identified in an adult with an advanced solid tumor such as melanoma, head and neck, liver or kidney cancer. The sample in question was CD4+ or CD8+ T cells sorted from blood, obtained in a trial of the OX40 agonist ivuxolimab. The rearrangement links TRBV18 to TRBJ2-7; the D gene is possibly TRBD1 (6 bases). The CDR3 nucleotides read TGTGCCAGCTCACCCCCCGGGACACCTTCCTACGAGCAGTACTTC. Its protein product is CASSPPGTPSYEQYF.